This is a list of T cell receptor beta chains from one sample in a study of T cell responses to AZD1222 COVID-19 vaccine. Here immunoSEQ multiplex PCR was the method, and the copy in TCRdb shows in-frame clones only, minus some. The data hold 150,000 or so clones, with roughly 92% observed a single time. This sample comprised peripheral blood, obtained on day 0 of AZD1222 vaccination. Every receptor here comes from an adult in good health. Both conserved end residues are part of each CDR3. Fields, in order: CDR3 protein, J gene, D gene, V gene. A D gene is named only where the DNA matches it firmly.

CDR3aa: CASRLEGELFF
j_gene: TRBJ2-2
d_gene: -
v_gene: TRBV7-6

CDR3aa: CATSDAGQGSSYNEQFF
j_gene: TRBJ2-1
d_gene: TRBD1
v_gene: TRBV24-1

CDR3aa: CASSLGGEQAGYTF
j_gene: TRBJ1-2
d_gene: -
v_gene: TRBV5-4

CDR3aa: CASSLDGQQETQYF
j_gene: TRBJ2-5
d_gene: -
v_gene: TRBV5-1

CDR3aa: CASSVGRETQYF
j_gene: TRBJ2-5
d_gene: -
v_gene: TRBV5-1

CDR3aa: CASSLSGSVVGTQYF
j_gene: TRBJ2-5
d_gene: -
v_gene: TRBV27

CDR3aa: CASSPLELGSSYEQYF
j_gene: TRBJ2-7
d_gene: -
v_gene: TRBV18

CDR3aa: CASSPGQGPYEQYF
j_gene: TRBJ2-7
d_gene: TRBD1
v_gene: TRBV3-1/TRBV3-2

CDR3aa: CASSYSSYEQYF
j_gene: TRBJ2-7
d_gene: -
v_gene: TRBV6-2/TRBV6-3

CDR3aa: CASSQVRAGGQRYNEQFF
j_gene: TRBJ2-1
d_gene: TRBD2
v_gene: TRBV3-1/TRBV3-2

CDR3aa: CASSQATGQGTYEQYF
j_gene: TRBJ2-7
d_gene: TRBD1
v_gene: TRBV3-1/TRBV3-2

CDR3aa: CASSELGGEKLFF
j_gene: TRBJ1-4
d_gene: -
v_gene: TRBV19

CDR3aa: CASSLLAGANEQFF
j_gene: TRBJ2-1
d_gene: -
v_gene: TRBV5-1

CDR3aa: CASSLGTGDTYEQYF
j_gene: TRBJ2-7
d_gene: TRBD1
v_gene: TRBV5-5

CDR3aa: CASSLLGQTASGNTIYF
j_gene: TRBJ1-3
d_gene: -
v_gene: TRBV7-9

CDR3aa: CASRRTGVDQPQHF
j_gene: TRBJ1-5
d_gene: TRBD1
v_gene: TRBV27

CDR3aa: CASSQQANTEAFF
j_gene: TRBJ1-1
d_gene: -
v_gene: TRBV7-3

CDR3aa: CASSHTSGRNPEQYF
j_gene: TRBJ2-7
d_gene: TRBD2
v_gene: TRBV27

CDR3aa: CASSQDLGSPLYGYTF
j_gene: TRBJ1-2
d_gene: -
v_gene: TRBV4-3

CDR3aa: CASSETRGFTDTQYF
j_gene: TRBJ2-3
d_gene: -
v_gene: TRBV6-1

CDR3aa: CASSPKLGGNEQFF
j_gene: TRBJ2-1
d_gene: -
v_gene: TRBV18

CDR3aa: CASSQDIALAGLGETQYF
j_gene: TRBJ2-5
d_gene: TRBD2
v_gene: TRBV4-2

CDR3aa: CASITQGRETQYF
j_gene: TRBJ2-5
d_gene: -
v_gene: TRBV21-1

CDR3aa: CASSPGGPSGANVLTF
j_gene: TRBJ2-6
d_gene: -
v_gene: TRBV19